This T cell receptor beta chain was sequenced during a study of blood T cell repertoires in COVID-19. Background on the study: Nucleic acid was either cDNA or gDNA, and it came from T cells, B-cell-depleted T cells, or PBMCs.

This clone was counted only a few times. Clones were sequenced by immunoSEQ multiplex PCR, and TCRdb holds only the in-frame ones, with some missing. The sample has fewer than 350,000 clones, 70% to 90% seen once; the top ten hold 4.1%. The age range of participants was 18 to 89 years, with residence in more than 20 US areas. Participant reports of clinical history set cohort assignment. V lost 1 base and J lost 4, with 8 bases in between. The CDR3 consists of 13 residues. Germline V gene lookup returns CDR1 LGHDT and CDR2 YNNKEL (reference sequence). The chain joins TRBV3-1 (or the pseudogene TRBV3-2) to TRBJ2-7, with D unclear. Sequencing was carried out using PBMCs or T cells enriched from blood (not recorded which). The sequence came from a woman between 25 and 40 years old with acute COVID-19. The CDR3 DNA is TGTGCCAGCAGCCAAGTCCCTGTGTACGAGCAGTACTTC. Its protein is CASSQVPVYEQYF.